This T cell receptor (beta chain) was sequenced for a study of blood T cell repertoires in COVID-19. About the research overall: Acute and convalescent COVID-19 samples came from the United States, Italy and Spain. The analysed material was cDNA or gDNA that came from T cells, B-cell-depleted T cells, or PBMCs.

Germline CDR1 is SNHLY and CDR2 is FYNNEI. V lost 3 bases and J 7 bases, leaving 15 bases between the germline ends. The CDR3 spans 15 residues. As handled by the study authors: Estimation of nucleated cell counts relied on the amplification of reference gene primers. The protocol was immunoSEQ multiplex PCR, while the TCRdb copy is restricted to in-frame clones and leaves out a portion. V and J calls and clone size are as listed in that table; D and trimming were resolved from the DNA. The profile shows about 80,000 clones, approximately 81% of them singletons. This receptor was obtained from a woman older than 75 with acute or convalescent COVID-19. The sequenced sample was peripheral blood. The V and J genes are TRBV2 and TRBJ2-2; D perhaps matches TRBD1 (5 bases). CDR3 nucleotide sequence: TGTGCCAGCAGTGAGTGGGGCCCCTCGGGCGGGGAGCTGTTTTTT. This sequence encodes CASSEWGPSGGELFF.